One T cell receptor beta chain is described in this entry. Its antigen is not known. The sample originates from a study of T cell responses to AZD1222 COVID-19 vaccine. General study results and limits: An increase in Spike-specific TCR breadth and depth was observed after two AZD1222 doses.

The trim removed 7 bases at V and 3 bases at J, leaving 13 bases unmatched. Germline values: CDR1 ENHRY, CDR2 SYGVKD. This CDR3 region has 16 residues. TCRdb's table, derived via immunoSEQ multiplex PCR, lists solely in-frame clones and lacks some. The data show roughly 77,000 clones, around 92% seen once. The sequence was collected from an adult in good health. The genes are TRBV10-3 and TRBJ2-7; 9 nucleotides align to TRBD1. The sequencing used peripheral blood, collected on day 0 of MenACWY control vaccination. The CDR3 sequence is CAITAGDRGTIYEQYF. The DNA of the CDR3 is TGTGCCATCACCGCGGGTGACAGGGGGACGATCTACGAGCAGTACTTC.